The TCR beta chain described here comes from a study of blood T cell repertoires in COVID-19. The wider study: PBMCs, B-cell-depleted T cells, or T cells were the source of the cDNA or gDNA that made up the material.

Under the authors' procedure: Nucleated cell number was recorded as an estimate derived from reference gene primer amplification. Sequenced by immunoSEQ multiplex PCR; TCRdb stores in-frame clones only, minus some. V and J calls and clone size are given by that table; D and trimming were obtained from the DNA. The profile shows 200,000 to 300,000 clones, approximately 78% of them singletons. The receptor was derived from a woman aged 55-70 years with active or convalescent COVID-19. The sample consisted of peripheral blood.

The CDR3 region has the DNA TGTGCCAGCAGCTTGGGCCAGAAAGAGACCCAGTACTTC. Amino acid sequence: CASSLGQKETQYF. The V gene is TRBV5-8, the J gene TRBJ2-5; D unclear. The CDR3 totals 13 residues. V shed 0 bases and J shed 3 bases, with 6 bases lying between them. From germline, CDR1 is SGHTS and CDR2 YDEGEE.